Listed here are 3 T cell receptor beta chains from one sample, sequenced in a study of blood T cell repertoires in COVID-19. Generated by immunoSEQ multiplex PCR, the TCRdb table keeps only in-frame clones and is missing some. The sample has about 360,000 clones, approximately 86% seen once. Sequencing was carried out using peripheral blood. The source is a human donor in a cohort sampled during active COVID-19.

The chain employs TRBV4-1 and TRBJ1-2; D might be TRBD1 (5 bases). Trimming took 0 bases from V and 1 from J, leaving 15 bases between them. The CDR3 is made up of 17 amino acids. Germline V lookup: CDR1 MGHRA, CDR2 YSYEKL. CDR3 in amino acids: CASSQDIFDSDNYGYTF. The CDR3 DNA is TGCGCCAGCAGCCAAGATATTTTTGACAGCGATAACTATGGCTACACCTTC.

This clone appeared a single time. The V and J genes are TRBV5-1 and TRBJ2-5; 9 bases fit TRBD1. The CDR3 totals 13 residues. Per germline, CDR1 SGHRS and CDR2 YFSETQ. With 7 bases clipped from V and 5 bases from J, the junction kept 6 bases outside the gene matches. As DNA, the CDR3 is TGCGCCAGCGGGGACAGGGTCGGCGAGACCCAGTACTTC. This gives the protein CASGDRVGETQYF.

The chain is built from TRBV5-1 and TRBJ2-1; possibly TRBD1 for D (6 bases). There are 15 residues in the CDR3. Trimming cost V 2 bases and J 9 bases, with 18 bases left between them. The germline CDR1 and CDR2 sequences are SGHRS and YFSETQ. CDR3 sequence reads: CASSFSGVTHGEQFF. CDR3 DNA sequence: TGCGCCAGCAGCTTTTCAGGGGTTACACACGGTGAGCAGTTCTTC.